These 20 T cell receptor beta chains came from one sample sequenced in a study of blood T cell repertoires in COVID-19. Some clones are missing from TCRdb's copy, which holds only in-frame ones; the method was immunoSEQ multiplex PCR. The table includes some 140,000 clones, around 79% detected once. Material: peripheral blood. Receptor source: a man in his 60s with acute or convalescent COVID-19.

This sequence joins TRBV6-1 and TRBJ2-7; D not certain. The length of the CDR3 is 11 residues. The germline V gene encodes CDR1 MNHNS and CDR2 SASEGT. V lost 2 bases to trimming and J lost 4 bases, with 3 bases between them. In DNA, the CDR3 is TGTGCCAGCAGTGAAATATACGAGCAGTACTTC. It codes for CASSEIYEQYF.

This clone was seen just once. The chain has TRBV20-1 and TRBJ2-1; TRBD2 aligns across 9 bases. Losses at the gene ends were 3 bases for V and 0 bases for J; bases not matched to a gene: 9. Per the germline V gene, CDR1 is DFQATT and CDR2 is SNEGSKA (reference sequence). This CDR3 is 17 amino acids long. CDR3 loop: CSASSAGGLSSYNEQFF. CDR3 coding DNA: TGCAGTGCTAGTTCAGCGGGAGGACTGAGCTCCTACAATGAGCAGTTCTTC.

The genes are TRBV20-1 and TRBJ2-6; D is possibly TRBD1 (6 bases). Trimming stripped 3 bases from V and 4 bases from J, with 16 bases between. Germline-derived CDR1 and CDR2 are DFQATT and SNEGSKA (reference sequence). This CDR3 contains 16 residues. The CDR3 is CSASLPWGTGANVLTF. CDR3 in DNA: TGCAGTGCTAGTTTGCCCTGGGGGACAGGGGCCAACGTCCTGACTTTC.

The chain combines TRBV9 with TRBJ2-5; the D is unclear. Germline loops: CDR1 SGDLS, CDR2 YYNGEE. This CDR3 contains 15 residues. The ends were cut back, 0 bases at V and 2 bases at J, with 11 bases in the middle. The CDR3 loop is CASSVGGIPQETQYF. The CDR3 nucleotides read TGTGCCAGCAGCGTAGGCGGAATCCCTCAAGAGACCCAGTACTTC.

The rearrangement uses TRBV6-2 or TRBV6-3 and TRBJ2-5; D call uncertain. The CDR3 consists of 15 residues. Germline-derived CDR1 and CDR2 are MNHEY and SVGEGT. V shed 1 base and J shed 7 bases, with 16 bases lying between them. The CDR3 is CASSYYSTSSVTQYF. In DNA, the CDR3 is TGTGCCAGCAGTTACTATAGTACTTCCTCGGTGACCCAGTACTTC.

The rearrangement links TRBV6-6 to TRBJ2-3, with D unclear. V dropped 0 bases and J dropped 6 bases, with 7 bases sitting between them. This CDR3 has 13 residues. Germline V gene lookup returns CDR1 MNHNY and CDR2 SVGAGI (reference sequence). The CDR3 nucleotides read TGTGCCAGCAGTTACTCCTCTGTGGATACGCAGTATTTT. As protein: CASSYSSVDTQYF.

V usage is TRBV6-6 and J usage is TRBJ1-6; 7 nucleotides align to TRBD1. The junction had 7 bases not matched to a gene; V was cut back by 5 bases and J by 0 bases. The length of the CDR3 is 17 residues. The germline V gene encodes CDR1 MNHNY and CDR2 SVGAGI (reference sequence). CDR3 residues: CASSPTGMSSYNSPLHF. The CDR3 DNA follows: TGTGCCAGCAGTCCGACAGGGATGAGCTCCTATAATTCACCCCTCCACTTT.

CDR3 coding DNA: TGCGCCAGCAGCCTCAGGGGGGCTGGCGAGAGGACAGATACGCAGTATTTT. Its protein product is CASSLRGAGERTDTQYF. The V gene is TRBV5-1, the J gene TRBJ2-3, with a tentative D call TRBD1 (7 bases). Germline V gene lookup returns CDR1 SGHRS and CDR2 YFSETQ. The CDR3 totals 17 residues. V lost 4 bases and J 3 bases, leaving 21 bases between the germline ends.

In its sample, this clone was seen once. The V gene is TRBV5-1, the J gene TRBJ1-4; D perhaps matches TRBD1 (5 bases). The germline CDR1 and CDR2 sequences are SGHRS and YFSETQ. With 1 base removed from V and 8 bases from J, the gap between germline ends came to 12 bases. The CDR3 totals 14 residues. The CDR3 region is CASSLRGNNEKLFF. The CDR3 nucleotides are TGCGCCAGCAGCTTGCGGGGGAATAACGAAAAACTGTTTTTT.

The chain has TRBV7-3 and TRBJ1-5; D not resolved. Looked up from germline, CDR1 is SGHTA and CDR2 is FQGTGA. The length of the CDR3 is 13 residues. Trimming removed 1 base from V and 5 bases from J, with 6 bases in between. The DNA of the CDR3 is TGTGCCAGCAGCTTAAACCGGGATCAGCCCCAGCATTTT. This translates into CASSLNRDQPQHF.

This clone was recorded a few times. The J gene is TRBJ2-3, the V gene TRBV4-3; D might be TRBD2 (6 bases). The V gene lost 0 bases and the J gene lost 0 bases, with 10 bases spanning the gap. The germline CDR1 and CDR2 sequences are LGHNA and YSLEER. The CDR3 sequence is 16 residues long. The CDR3 nucleotides read TGCGCCAGCAGCCAAGAGGCGAGCGGGAGCACAGATACGCAGTATTTT. Protein product: CASSQEASGSTDTQYF.

The J gene is TRBJ2-5, the V gene TRBV19; 9 bases match TRBD2. The CDR3 totals 15 residues. Germline V lookup: CDR1 LNHDA, CDR2 SQIVND (reference sequence). Germline trimming cut 4 bases from V and 2 bases from J; bases unmatched to any gene: 5. CDR3 sequence: CASSTGLASQETQYF. The CDR3 DNA sequence: TGTGCCAGTAGTACCGGACTAGCGAGTCAAGAGACCCAGTACTTC.

CDR3 protein: CASSLGQGHQPQHF. The CDR3 nucleotides read TGTGCCAGCAGCCTGGGACAGGGACATCAGCCCCAGCATTTT. The chain combines TRBV6-5 with TRBJ1-5; 9 nucleotides agree with TRBD1. V lost 6 bases and J lost 5; bases outside the gene matches: 5. From germline, CDR1 is MNHEY and CDR2 SVGAGI. This CDR3 contains 14 residues.

As for this clone: One junction end disagrees with the germline gene, perhaps due to a read error. The gene calls are TRBV6-5 and TRBJ2-3; 10 nucleotides match TRBD2. There are 16 residues in the CDR3. Per germline, CDR1 MNHEY and CDR2 SVGAGI. CDR3 in DNA: TGTACCAGCAGTTACTCTCTAGCGGGGGTCACAGATACGCAGTATTTT. Translation: CTSSYSLAGVTDTQYF.

This clone was counted between two and nine times. This chain joins TRBV9 and TRBJ1-1; TRBD1 agrees at 8 bases. CDR1 is SGDLS and CDR2 is YYNGEE in the germline V gene. After removal of 3 bases from V and 4 bases from J, the junction contained 14 bases not matched to a gene. This CDR3 region has 17 residues. The CDR3 loop reads CASSADGQGLWSTEAFF. The CDR3, as DNA: TGTGCCAGCAGCGCGGATGGACAGGGATTATGGAGCACTGAAGCTTTCTTT. The variable domain in full, with the rest retrieved from reference TRBV9 and TRBJ1-1, is DSGVTQTPKHLITATGQRVTLRCSPRSGDLSVYWYQQSLDQGLQFLIQYYNGEERAKGNILERFSAQQFPDLHSELNLSSLELGDSALYFCASSADGQGLWSTEAFFGQGTRLTVV.

V gene TRBV20-1 combines with J gene TRBJ1-2; 10 bases map to TRBD1. Germline V gene data show CDR1 as DFQATT and CDR2 as SNEGSKA (reference sequence). Trimming took 6 bases from V and 9 from J; bases not matched to a gene: 4. The length of the CDR3 is 11 residues. The CDR3 region is CSAGQGRRYTF. The CDR3 DNA reads TGCAGTGCGGGACAGGGGAGGCGCTACACCTTC.

V gene TRBV19 combines with J gene TRBJ1-5; 9 nucleotides line up with TRBD1. The V segment lost 5 bases and the J segment 4 bases; nucleotides outside the gene matches: 9. This CDR3 has 16 residues. Germline CDR1 is LNHDA and CDR2 is SQIVND (reference sequence). Written as DNA, the CDR3 is TGTGCCAGTAGTGCCACCGGGACAGGGAGTAATCAGCCCCAGCATTTT. Protein: CASSATGTGSNQPQHF.

The chain is built from TRBV5-1 and TRBJ1-3, with a weak D call TRBD1 (6 bases). The CDR3 length is 16 residues. The V gene's germline CDR1 is SGHRS and CDR2 YFSETQ. The V end lost 0 bases, the J end lost 3 bases, and 13 bases lay between the germline ends. CDR3 amino acids: CASSLVGAKYGNTIYF. The CDR3 DNA reads as TGCGCCAGCAGCTTGGTGGGGGCGAAGTATGGAAACACCATATATTTT.

The V gene is TRBV19, the J gene TRBJ1-1, with TRBD1 matching over 8 bases. There are 11 residues in the CDR3. J was trimmed by 9 bases and V by 8 bases; bases with no gene match: 5. Germline CDR1 is LNHDA and CDR2 is SQIVND (reference sequence). For the CDR3, the DNA is TGTGCCAGTTCTCGGACAGGGCAAGCTTTCTTT. Protein: CASSRTGQAFF.

This sequence joins TRBV6-5 and TRBJ1-2; D remains unclear. The CDR3 sequence is 13 residues long. Per germline, CDR1 MNHEY and CDR2 SVGAGI. V lost 6 bases, J lost 4 bases, and 12 bases lay in between. The CDR3 spells CASRASGGYGYTF. CDR3 DNA: TGTGCCAGCAGGGCCTCCGGCGGCTATGGCTACACCTTC.